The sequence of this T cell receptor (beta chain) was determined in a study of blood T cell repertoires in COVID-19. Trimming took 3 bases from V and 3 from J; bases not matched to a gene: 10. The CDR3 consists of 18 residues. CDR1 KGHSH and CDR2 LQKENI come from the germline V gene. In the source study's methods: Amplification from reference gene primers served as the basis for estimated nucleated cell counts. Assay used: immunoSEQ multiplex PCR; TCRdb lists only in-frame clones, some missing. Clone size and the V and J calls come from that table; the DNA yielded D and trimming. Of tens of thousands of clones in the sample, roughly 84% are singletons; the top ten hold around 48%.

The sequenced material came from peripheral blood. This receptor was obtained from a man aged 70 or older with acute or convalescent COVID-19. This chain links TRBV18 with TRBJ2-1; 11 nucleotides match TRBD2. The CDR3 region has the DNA TGTGCCAGCTCACCGAAGACTAGCGGGACTCCCTTCTACAATGAGCAGTTCTTC. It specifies CASSPKTSGTPFYNEQFF.